The clone carrying this T cell receptor (beta chain) was observed a few times. Its antigen is unidentified. This CDR3 is 13 amino acids long. Germline-derived CDR1 and CDR2 are ENHRY and SYGVKD. Trimming removed 7 bases from V and 1 base from J; junction bases left unmatched: 2. The sample comes from a study of beta chain features in type 1 diabetes. The study, taken as a whole, reports: Researchers report that Type 1 diabetes patients had moderately but significantly shorter TCRB CDR3s across all four CD4+ subsets.

Of the isolated RNA, all was reverse transcribed, and so the sequenced material was expressed TCRB transcripts. The repertoire was sequenced with immunoSEQ multiplex PCR; TCRdb's copy has only in-frame clones and lacks some. The sample lists about 360,000 clones, roughly 12% occurring once. This sequence joins TRBV10-3 and TRBJ2-3, with 7 nucleotides matching TRBD1. This TCR was recovered from a woman between 18 and 29 years old with type 1 diabetes. Source material: naive CD4+ T cells from blood. The CDR3 loop is CAIKQGGTDTQYF. The DNA for the CDR3 is TGTGCCATCAAGCAGGGGGGCACAGATACGCAGTATTTT.